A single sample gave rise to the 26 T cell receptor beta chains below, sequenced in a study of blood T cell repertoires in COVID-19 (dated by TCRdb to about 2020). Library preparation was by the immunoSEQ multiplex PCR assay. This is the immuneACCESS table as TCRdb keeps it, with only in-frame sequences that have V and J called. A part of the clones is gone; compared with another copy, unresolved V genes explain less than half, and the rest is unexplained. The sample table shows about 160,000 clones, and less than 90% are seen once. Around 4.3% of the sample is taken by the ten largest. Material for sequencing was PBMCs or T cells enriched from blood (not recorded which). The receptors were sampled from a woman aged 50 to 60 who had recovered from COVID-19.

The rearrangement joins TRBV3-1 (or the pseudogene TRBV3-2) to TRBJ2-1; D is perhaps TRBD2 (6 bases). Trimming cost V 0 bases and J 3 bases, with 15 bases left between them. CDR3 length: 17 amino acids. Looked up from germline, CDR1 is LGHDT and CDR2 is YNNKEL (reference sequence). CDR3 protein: CASSQEFSAGRYNEQFF. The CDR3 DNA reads TGTGCCAGCAGCCAAGAGTTCAGTGCGGGACGCTACAATGAGCAGTTCTTC.

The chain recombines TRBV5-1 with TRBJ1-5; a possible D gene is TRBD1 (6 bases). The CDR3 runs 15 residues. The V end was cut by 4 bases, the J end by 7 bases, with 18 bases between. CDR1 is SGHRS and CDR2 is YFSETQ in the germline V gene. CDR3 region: CASSPGGGGTQPQHF. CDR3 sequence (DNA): TGCGCCAGCAGCCCCGGGGGAGGGGGTACCCAGCCCCAGCATTTT.

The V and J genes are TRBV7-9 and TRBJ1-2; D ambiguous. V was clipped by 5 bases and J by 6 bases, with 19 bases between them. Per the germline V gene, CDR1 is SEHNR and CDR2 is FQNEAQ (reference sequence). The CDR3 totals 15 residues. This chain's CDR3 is CASSPGGEGWDGYTF. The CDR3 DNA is TGTGCCAGCAGCCCAGGCGGGGAGGGATGGGATGGCTACACCTTC.

The DNA of the CDR3 is TGTGCCAGCAGCTTGGGAGGTTCAAACTTGAACACTGAAGCTTTCTTT. Translating gives CASSLGGSNLNTEAFF. The chain uses TRBV5-4 and TRBJ1-1; D not certain. The CDR3 totals 16 residues. Germline CDR1 reads SGHNT; CDR2 reads YYREEE (reference sequence). Trimming cost V 0 bases and J 0 bases, with 12 bases left between them.

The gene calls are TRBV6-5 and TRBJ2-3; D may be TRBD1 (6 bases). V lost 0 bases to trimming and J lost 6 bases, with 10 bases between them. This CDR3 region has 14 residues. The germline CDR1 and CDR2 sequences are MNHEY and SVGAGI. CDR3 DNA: TGTGCCAGCAGTTACTCCAGGGGTAGGGATACGCAGTATTTT. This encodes CASSYSRGRDTQYF.

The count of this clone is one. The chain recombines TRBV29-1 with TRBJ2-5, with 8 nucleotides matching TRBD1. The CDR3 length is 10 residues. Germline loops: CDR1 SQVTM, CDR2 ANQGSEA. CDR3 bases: TGCAAGGGGACAGGCGGGACCCAGTACTTC. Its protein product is CKGTGGTQYF.

The CDR3 protein is CASSPGSTDTQYF. The CDR3 DNA sequence: TGTGCCAGTAGTCCGGGGAGCACAGATACGCAGTATTTT. V is TRBV19 and J is TRBJ2-3; tentatively, D is TRBD2 (5 bases). The CDR3 spans 13 residues. The V end was cut by 5 bases, the J end by 0 bases, with 6 bases between. CDR1 and CDR2 (germline): LNHDA, SQIVND (reference sequence).

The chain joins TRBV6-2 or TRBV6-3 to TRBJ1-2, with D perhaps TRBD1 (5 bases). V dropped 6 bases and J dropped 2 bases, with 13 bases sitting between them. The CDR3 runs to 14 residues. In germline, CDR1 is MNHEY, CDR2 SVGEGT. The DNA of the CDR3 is TGTGCCAGCAGCCATGGGGCGGAGAACTATGGCTACACCTTC. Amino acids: CASSHGAENYGYTF.

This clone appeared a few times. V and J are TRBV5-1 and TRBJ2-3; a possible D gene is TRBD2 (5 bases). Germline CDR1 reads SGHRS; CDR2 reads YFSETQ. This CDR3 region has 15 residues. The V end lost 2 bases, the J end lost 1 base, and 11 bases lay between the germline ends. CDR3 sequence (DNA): TGCGCCAGCAGCTTTGCGAGGGCTGGCACAGATACGCAGTATTTT. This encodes CASSFARAGTDTQYF.

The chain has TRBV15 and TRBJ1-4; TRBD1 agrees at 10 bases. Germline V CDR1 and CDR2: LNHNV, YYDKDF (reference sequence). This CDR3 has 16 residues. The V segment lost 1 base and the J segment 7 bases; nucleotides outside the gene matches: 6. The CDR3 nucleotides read TGTGCCACCAGCAGAGCCTCCGGGACAGGGGTTGAAAAACTGTTTTTT. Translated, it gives CATSRASGTGVEKLFF.

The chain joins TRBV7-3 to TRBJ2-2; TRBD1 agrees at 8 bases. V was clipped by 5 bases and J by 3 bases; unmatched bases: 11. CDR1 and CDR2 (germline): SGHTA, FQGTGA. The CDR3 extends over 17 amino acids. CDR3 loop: CASSEGGQGVYTGELFF. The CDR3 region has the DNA TGTGCCAGCAGCGAAGGTGGACAGGGAGTGTACACCGGGGAGCTGTTTTTT.

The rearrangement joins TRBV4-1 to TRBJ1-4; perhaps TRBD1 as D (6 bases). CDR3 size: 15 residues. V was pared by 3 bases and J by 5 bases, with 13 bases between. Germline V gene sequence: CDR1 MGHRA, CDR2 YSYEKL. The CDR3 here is CASSQSGQRNEKLFF. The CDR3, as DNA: TGCGCCAGCAGCCAGTCAGGACAGAGAAATGAAAAACTGTTTTTT.

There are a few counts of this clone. In nucleotides, the CDR3 is TGTGCCAGCAGCCCCGGTTGGGGGGGCGAATACACAGATACGCAGTATTTT. It codes for CASSPGWGGEYTDTQYF. The V call is TRBV5-5, the J call TRBJ2-3; D is perhaps TRBD2 (7 bases). V was cut by 4 bases and J by 2 bases, with 20 bases left in between. The CDR3 contains 17 residues. Germline V CDR1 and CDR2: SGHKS, YYEKEE (reference sequence).

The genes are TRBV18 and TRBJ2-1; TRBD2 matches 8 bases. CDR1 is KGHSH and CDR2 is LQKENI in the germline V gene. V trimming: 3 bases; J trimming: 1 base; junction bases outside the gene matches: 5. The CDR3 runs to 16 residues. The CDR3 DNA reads TGTGCCAGCTCACCTCTCAGCGGGAGTTCCTACAATGAGCAGTTCTTC. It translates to CASSPLSGSSYNEQFF.

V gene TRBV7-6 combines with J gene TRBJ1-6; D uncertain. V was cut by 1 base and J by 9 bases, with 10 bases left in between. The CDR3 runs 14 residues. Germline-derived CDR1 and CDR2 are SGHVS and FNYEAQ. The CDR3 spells CASSLGLGSSPLHF. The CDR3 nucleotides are TGTGCCAGCAGCTTAGGACTGGGTAGTTCACCCCTCCACTTT.

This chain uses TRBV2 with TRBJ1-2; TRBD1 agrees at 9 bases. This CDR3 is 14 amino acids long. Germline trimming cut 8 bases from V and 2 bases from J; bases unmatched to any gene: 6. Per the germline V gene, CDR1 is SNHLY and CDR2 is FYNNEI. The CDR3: CASGRTGANYGYTF. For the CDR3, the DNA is TGTGCCAGCGGAAGGACAGGGGCGAACTATGGCTACACCTTC.

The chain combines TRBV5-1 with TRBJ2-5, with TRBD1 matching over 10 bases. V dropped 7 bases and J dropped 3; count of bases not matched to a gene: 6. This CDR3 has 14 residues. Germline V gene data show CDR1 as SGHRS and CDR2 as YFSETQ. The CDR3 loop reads CASSTGQGKETQYF. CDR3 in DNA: TGCGCCAGCTCTACGGGACAGGGGAAAGAGACCCAGTACTTC. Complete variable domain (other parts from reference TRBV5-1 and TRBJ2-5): KAGVTQTPRYLIKTRGQQVTLSCSPISGHRSVSWYQQTPGQGLQFLFEYFSETQRNKGNFPGRFSGRQFSNSRSEMNVSTLELGDSALYLCASSTGQGKETQYFGPGTRLLVL.

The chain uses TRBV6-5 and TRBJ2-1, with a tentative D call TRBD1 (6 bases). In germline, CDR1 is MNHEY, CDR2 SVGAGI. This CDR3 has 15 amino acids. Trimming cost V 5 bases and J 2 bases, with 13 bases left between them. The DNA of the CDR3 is TGTGCCAGCAGTACGGGACACCTTACCTACAATGAGCAGTTCTTC. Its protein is CASSTGHLTYNEQFF.

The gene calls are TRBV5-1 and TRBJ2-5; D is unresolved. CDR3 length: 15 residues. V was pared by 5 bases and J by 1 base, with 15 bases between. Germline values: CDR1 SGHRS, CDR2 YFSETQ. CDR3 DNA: TGCGCCAGCAGAATGGGCAGGCCGTCCCAAGAGACCCAGTACTTC. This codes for CASRMGRPSQETQYF.

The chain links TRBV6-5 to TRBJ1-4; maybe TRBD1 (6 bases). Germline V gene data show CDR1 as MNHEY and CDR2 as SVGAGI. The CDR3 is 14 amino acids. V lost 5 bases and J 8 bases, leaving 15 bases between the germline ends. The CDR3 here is CASSRTGLREKLFF. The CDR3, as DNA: TGTGCCAGCAGTAGAACAGGGTTGCGGGAAAAACTGTTTTTT.

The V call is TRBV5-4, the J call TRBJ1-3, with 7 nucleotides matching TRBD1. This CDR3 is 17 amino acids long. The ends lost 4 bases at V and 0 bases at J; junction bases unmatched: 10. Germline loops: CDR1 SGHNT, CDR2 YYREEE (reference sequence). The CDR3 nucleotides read TGTGCCAGCAGCGGCAACAGGGGCCCGGGCTCTGGAAACACCATATATTTT. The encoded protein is CASSGNRGPGSGNTIYF.

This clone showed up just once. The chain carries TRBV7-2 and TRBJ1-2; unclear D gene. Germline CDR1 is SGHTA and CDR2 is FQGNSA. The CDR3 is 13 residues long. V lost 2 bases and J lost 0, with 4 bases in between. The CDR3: CASSLQANYGYTF. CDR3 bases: TGTGCCAGCAGCTTACAGGCTAACTATGGCTACACCTTC.

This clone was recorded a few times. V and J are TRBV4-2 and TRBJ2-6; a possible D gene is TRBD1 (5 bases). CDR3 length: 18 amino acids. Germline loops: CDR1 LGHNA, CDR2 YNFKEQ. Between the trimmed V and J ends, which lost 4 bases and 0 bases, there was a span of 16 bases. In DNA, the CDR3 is TGTGCCAGCAGCCCGCAAACAGGCTGGGGCTCTGGGGCCAACGTCCTGACTTTC. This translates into CASSPQTGWGSGANVLTF.

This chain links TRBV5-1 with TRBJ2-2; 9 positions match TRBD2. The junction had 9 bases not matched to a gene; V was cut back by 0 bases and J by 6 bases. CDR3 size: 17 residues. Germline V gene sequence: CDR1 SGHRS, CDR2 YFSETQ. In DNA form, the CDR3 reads TGCGCCAGCAGCTTGGTCCAGGCTAGCGGGGCCGCCGGGGAGCTGTTTTTT. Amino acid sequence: CASSLVQASGAAGELFF.

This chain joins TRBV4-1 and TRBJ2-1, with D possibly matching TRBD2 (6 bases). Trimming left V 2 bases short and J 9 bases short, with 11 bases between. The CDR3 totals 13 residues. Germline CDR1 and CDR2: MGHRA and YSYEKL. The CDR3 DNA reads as TGCGCCAGCAGCCAACGGGACGGGGGTGAGCAGTTCTTC. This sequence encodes CASSQRDGGEQFF.

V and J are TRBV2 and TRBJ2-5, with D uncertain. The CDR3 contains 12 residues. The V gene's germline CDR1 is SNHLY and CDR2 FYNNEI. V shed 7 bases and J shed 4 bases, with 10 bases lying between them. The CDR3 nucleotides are TGTGCCAGCAATATAATAGCAGAGACCCAGTACTTC. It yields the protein CASNIIAETQYF.